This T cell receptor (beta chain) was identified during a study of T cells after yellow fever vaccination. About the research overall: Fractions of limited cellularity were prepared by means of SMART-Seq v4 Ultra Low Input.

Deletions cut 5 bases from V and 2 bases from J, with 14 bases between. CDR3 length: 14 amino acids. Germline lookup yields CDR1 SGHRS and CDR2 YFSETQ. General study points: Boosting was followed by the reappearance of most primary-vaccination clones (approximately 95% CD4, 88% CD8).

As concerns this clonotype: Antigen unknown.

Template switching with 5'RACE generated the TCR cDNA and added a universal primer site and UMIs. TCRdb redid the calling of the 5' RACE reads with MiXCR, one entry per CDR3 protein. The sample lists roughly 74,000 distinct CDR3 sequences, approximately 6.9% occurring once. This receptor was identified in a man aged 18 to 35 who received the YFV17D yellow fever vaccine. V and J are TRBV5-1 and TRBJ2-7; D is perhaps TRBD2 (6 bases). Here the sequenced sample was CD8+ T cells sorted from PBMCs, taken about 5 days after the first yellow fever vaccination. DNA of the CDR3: TGCGCCAGCAGTGCGGGGATCGGGGCCTACGAGCAGTACTTC. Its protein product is CASSAGIGAYEQYF.